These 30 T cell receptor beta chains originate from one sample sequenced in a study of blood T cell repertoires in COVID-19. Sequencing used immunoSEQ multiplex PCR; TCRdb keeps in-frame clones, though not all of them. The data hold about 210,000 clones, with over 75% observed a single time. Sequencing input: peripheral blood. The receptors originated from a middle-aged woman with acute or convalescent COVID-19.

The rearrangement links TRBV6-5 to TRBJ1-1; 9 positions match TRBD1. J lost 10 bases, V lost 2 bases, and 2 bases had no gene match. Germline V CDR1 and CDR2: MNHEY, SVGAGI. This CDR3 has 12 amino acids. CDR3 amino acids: CASSYRTGVAFF. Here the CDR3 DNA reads TGTGCCAGCAGTTACCGGACAGGGGTAGCTTTCTTT.

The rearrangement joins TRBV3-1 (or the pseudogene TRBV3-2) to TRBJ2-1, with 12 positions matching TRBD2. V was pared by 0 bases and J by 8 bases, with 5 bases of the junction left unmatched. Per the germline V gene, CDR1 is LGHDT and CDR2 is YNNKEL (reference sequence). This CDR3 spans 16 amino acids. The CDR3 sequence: CASSQDWGLAGHEQFF. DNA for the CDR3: TGTGCCAGCAGCCAAGATTGGGGACTAGCGGGTCATGAGCAGTTCTTC.

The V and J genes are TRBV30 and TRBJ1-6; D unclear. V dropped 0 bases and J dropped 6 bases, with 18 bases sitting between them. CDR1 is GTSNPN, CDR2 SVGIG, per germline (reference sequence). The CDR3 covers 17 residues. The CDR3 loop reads CAWSVIDRIPLNSPLHF. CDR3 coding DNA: TGTGCCTGGAGTGTAATAGATCGCATCCCTCTTAATTCACCCCTCCACTTT.

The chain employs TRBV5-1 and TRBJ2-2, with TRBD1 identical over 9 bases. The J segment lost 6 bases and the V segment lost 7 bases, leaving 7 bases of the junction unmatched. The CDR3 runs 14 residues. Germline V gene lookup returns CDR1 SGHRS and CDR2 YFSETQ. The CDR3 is CASFQGQGPGELFF. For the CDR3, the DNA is TGCGCCAGCTTCCAGGGACAGGGACCCGGGGAGCTGTTTTTT.

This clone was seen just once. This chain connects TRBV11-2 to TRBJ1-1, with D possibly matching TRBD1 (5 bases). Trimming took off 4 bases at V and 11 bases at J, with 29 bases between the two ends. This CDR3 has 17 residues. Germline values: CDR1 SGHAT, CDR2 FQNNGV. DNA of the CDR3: TGTGCCAGCAGCTCGTCCCCAGGCCCATTACGCAGGGTAGAGGCTTTCTTT. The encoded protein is CASSSSPGPLRRVEAFF.

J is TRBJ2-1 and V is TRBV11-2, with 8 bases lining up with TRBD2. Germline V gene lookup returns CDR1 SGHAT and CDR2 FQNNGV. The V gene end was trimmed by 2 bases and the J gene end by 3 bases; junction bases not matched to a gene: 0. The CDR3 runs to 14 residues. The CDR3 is CASSLSGGYNEQFF. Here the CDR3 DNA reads TGTGCCAGCAGCTTAAGCGGGGGCTACAATGAGCAGTTCTTC.

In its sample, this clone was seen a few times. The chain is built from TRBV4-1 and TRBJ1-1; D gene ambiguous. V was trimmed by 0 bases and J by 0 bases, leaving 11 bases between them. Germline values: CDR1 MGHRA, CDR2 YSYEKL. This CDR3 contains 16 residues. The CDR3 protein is CASSQDPGDMNTEAFF. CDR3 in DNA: TGCGCCAGCAGCCAAGATCCGGGTGATATGAACACTGAAGCTTTCTTT.

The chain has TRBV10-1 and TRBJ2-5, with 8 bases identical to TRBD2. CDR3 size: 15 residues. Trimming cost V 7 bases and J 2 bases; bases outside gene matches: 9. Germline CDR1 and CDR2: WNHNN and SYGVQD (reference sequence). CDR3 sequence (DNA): TGCGCCAGCATATGTGATAGCGGGGATCAAGAGACCCAGTACTTC. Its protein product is CASICDSGDQETQYF.

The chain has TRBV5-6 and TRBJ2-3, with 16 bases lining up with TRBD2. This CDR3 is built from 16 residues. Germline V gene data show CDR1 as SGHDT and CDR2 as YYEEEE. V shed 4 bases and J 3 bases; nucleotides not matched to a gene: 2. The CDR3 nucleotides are TGTGCCAGCAGCCCGGGACTAGCGGGGGGGACAGATACGCAGTATTTT. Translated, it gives CASSPGLAGGTDTQYF.

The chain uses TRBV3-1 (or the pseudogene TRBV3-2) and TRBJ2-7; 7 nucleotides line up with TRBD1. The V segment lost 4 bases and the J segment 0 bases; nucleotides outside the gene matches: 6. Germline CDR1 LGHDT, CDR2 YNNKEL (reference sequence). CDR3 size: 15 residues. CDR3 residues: CASSRQGGSSYEQYV. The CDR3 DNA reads TGTGCCAGCAGCCGACAGGGTGGGTCCTCCTACGAGCAGTACGTC.

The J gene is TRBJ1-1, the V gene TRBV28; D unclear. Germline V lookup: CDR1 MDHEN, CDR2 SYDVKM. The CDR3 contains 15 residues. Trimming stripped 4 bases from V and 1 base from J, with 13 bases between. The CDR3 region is CASSSPAAQNTEAFF. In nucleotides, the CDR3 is TGTGCCAGCAGTTCACCCGCGGCCCAGAACACTGAAGCTTTCTTT.

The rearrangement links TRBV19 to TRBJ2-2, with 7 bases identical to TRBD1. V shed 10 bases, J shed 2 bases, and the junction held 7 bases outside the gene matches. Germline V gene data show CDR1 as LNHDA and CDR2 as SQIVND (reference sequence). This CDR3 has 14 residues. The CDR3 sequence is CATHQGVNTGELFF. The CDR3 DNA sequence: TGTGCCACTCATCAGGGGGTAAACACCGGGGAGCTGTTTTTT.

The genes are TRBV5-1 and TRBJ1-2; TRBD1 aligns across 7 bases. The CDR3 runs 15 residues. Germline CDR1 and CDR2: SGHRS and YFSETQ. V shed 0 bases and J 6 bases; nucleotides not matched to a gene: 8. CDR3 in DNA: TGCGCCAGCAGCTTGGCGTTGCCGGACAGGAATGGCTACACCTTC. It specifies CASSLALPDRNGYTF.

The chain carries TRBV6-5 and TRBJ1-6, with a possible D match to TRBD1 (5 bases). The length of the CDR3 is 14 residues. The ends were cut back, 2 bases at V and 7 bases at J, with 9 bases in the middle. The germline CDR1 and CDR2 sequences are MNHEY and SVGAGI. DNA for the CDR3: TGTGCCAGCAGTTACACTCGACAGAATTCACCCCTCCACTTT. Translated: CASSYTRQNSPLHF.

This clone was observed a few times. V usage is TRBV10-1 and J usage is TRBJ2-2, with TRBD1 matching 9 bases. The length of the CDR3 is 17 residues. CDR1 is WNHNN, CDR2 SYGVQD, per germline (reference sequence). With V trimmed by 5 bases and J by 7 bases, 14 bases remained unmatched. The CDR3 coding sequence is TGCGCCAGCAGTTACGAATCCCCCGGGACAGGGCTCGGGGAGCTGTTTTTT. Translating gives CASSYESPGTGLGELFF.

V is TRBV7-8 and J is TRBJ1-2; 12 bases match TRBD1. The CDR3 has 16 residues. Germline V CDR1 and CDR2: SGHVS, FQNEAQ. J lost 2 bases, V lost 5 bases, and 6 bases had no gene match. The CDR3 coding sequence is TGTGCCAGCAGCCCCGGGACAGGGGGCGTGAACTATGGCTACACCTTC. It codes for CASSPGTGGVNYGYTF.

CDR3 nucleotides: TGTGCCAGTAGCCCCGGGAGGGGAGAGACCCAGTACTTC. Its protein is CASSPGRGETQYF. The J gene is TRBJ2-5, the V gene TRBV19, with 8 bases aligning to TRBD2. This CDR3 comprises 13 residues. V shed 6 bases, J shed 4 bases, and the junction held 4 bases outside the gene matches. CDR1 is LNHDA and CDR2 is SQIVND in the germline V gene (reference sequence). Full variable domain (missing parts from reference TRBV19 and TRBJ2-5): DGGITQSPKYLFRKEGQNVTLSCEQNLNHDAMYWYRQDPGQGLRLIYYSQIVNDFQKGDIAEGYSVSREKKESFPLTVTSAQKNPTAFYLCASSPGRGETQYFGPGTRLLVL.

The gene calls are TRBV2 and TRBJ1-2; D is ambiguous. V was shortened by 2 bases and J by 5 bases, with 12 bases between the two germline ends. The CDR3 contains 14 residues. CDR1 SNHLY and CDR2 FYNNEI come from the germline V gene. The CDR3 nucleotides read TGTGCCAGCAGTGAATATTCGGGAGGATATGGCTACACCTTC. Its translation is CASSEYSGGYGYTF.

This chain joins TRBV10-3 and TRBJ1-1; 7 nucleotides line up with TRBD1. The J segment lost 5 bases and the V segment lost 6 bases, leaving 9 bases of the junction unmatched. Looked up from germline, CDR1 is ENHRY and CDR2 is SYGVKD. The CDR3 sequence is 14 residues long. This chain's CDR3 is CAIRGTGAATEAFF. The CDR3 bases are TGTGCCATCAGGGGAACAGGGGCTGCAACTGAAGCTTTCTTT.

CDR3 protein: CASSWGGQAIRTEAFF. In nucleotides, the CDR3 is TGCGCCAGCAGCTGGGGGGGACAGGCGATAAGGACTGAAGCTTTCTTT. The V gene is TRBV5-1, the J gene TRBJ1-1, with 8 bases that match TRBD1. Trimming took 3 bases from V and 5 from J; bases not matched to a gene: 12. The CDR3 contains 16 residues. Germline CDR1 and CDR2: SGHRS and YFSETQ.

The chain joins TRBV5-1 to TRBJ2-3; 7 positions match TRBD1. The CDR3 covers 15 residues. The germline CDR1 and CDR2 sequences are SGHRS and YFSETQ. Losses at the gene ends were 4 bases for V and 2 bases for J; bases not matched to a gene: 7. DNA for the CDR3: TGCGCCAGCAGCGTGCAGACAGGGACCACAGATACGCAGTATTTT. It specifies CASSVQTGTTDTQYF. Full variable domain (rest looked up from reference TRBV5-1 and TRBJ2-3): KAGVTQTPRYLIKTRGQQVTLSCSPISGHRSVSWYQQTPGQGLQFLFEYFSETQRNKGNFPGRFSGRQFSNSRSEMNVSTLELGDSALYLCASSVQTGTTDTQYFGPGTRLTVL.

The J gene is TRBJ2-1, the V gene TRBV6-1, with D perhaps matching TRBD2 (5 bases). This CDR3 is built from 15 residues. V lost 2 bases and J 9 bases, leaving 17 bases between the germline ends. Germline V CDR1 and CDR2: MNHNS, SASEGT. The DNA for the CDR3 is TGTGCCAGCAGTGAAATTAATAGTGGAGGCAGTGAGCAGTTCTTC. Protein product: CASSEINSGGSEQFF.

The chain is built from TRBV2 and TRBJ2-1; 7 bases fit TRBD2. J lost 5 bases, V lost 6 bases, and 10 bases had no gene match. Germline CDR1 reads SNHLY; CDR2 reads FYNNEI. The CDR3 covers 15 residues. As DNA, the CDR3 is TGTGCCAGCAGAAACCGGGACTACACTAACAATGAGCAGTTCTTC. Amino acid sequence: CASRNRDYTNNEQFF.

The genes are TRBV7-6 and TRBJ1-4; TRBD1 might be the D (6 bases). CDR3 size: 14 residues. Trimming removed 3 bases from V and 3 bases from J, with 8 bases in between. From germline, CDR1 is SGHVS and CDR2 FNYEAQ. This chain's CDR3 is CASSFRGANEKLFF. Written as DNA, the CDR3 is TGTGCCAGCAGCTTCAGGGGTGCTAATGAAAAACTGTTTTTT.

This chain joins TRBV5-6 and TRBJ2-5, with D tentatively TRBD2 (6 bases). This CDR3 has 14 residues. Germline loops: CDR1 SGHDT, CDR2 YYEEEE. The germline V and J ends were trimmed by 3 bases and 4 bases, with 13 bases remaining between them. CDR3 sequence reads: CASSWGDAVETQYF. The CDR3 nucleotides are TGTGCCAGCAGCTGGGGGGACGCGGTAGAGACCCAGTACTTC.

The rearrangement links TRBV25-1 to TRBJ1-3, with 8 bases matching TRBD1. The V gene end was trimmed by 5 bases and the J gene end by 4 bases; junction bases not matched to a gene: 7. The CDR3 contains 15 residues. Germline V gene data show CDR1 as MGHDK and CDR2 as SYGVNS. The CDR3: CASSTARGPGNTIYF. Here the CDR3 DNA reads TGTGCCAGCAGTACTGCCAGGGGGCCGGGAAACACCATATATTTT.

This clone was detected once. The CDR3 region has the DNA TGTGCCAGCAGTTATGGGGCCCAACAGAACACTGAAGCTTTCTTT. Its translation: CASSYGAQQNTEAFF. The chain couples TRBV6-5 to TRBJ1-1, with D possibly matching TRBD1 (5 bases). Germline CDR1 reads MNHEY; CDR2 reads SVGAGI. Trimming cost V 3 bases and J 1 base, with 12 bases left between them. The CDR3 contains 15 residues.

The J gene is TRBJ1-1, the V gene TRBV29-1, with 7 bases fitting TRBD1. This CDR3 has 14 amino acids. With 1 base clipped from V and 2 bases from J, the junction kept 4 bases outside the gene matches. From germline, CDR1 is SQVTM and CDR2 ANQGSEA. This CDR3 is CSVEGQGGNTEAFF. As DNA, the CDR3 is TGCAGCGTTGAAGGACAGGGTGGTAACACTGAAGCTTTCTTT.

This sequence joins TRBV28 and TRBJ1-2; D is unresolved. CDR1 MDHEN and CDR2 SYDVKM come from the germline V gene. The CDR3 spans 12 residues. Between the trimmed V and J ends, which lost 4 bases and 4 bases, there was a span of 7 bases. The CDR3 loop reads CASSYAGYGYTF. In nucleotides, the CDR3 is TGTGCCAGCAGTTACGCAGGCTATGGCTACACCTTC.

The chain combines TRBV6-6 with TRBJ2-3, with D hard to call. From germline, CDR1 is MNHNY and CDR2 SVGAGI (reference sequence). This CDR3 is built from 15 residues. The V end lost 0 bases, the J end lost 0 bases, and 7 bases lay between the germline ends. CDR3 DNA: TGTGCCAGCAGTTACTCGCCAGGCAGCACAGATACGCAGTATTTT. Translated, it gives CASSYSPGSTDTQYF.